This TCR beta chain was identified during a study of blood T cells in healthy people across ages. In its sample, this clonotype was seen a few times. The CDR3 has 13 residues. With 3 bases clipped from V and 6 bases from J, the junction kept 6 bases outside the gene matches. Germline CDR1 SGDLS, CDR2 YYNGEE. With a J-beta primer mix and a sample-barcoded 5' primer, a second PCR ran about 7 to 11 cycles. TCRdb analysed the 5' RACE reads with MiXCR anew, one entry per CDR3 protein. The table lists over a million distinct CDR3 sequences, approximately 43% of them singletons. V gene TRBV9 combines with J gene TRBJ2-7; 7 bases are a match to TRBD1. The sequence derives from a woman aged 18-29 years in good health. Sequenced sample: blood. CDR3 bases: TGTGCCAGCAGCGGCAGACAGGGTCGCGAGCAGTACTTC. Its protein product is CASSGRQGREQYF. The complete variable domain, with remaining parts taken from reference TRBV9 and TRBJ2-7, reads DSGVTQTPKHLITATGQRVTLRCSPRSGDLSVYWYQQSLDQGLQFLIQYYNGEERAKGNILERFSAQQFPDLHSELNLSSLELGDSALYFCASSGRQGREQYFGPGTRLTVT.